This is a list of T cell receptor beta chains from one sample in a study of T cells expressing NK-cell markers. TCRdb re-called the 5' RACE reads and catalogs CDR3 proteins one per entry, DNA excluded. In all, the sample yields about 460,000 distinct CDR3 sequences. Material: blood T cells: a sorted CD56 or NKG2C T cell subset, CD4+ or CD8+ T cells, or bulk PBMC T cells (not recorded which). Receptor source: a woman between 50 and 59 years old in good health. Both conserved end residues are part of each CDR3.

j_call | v_call | cdr3_aa
TRBJ2-1 | TRBV27 | CASSSDRGYYNEQFF
TRBJ2-1 | TRBV11-3 | CASNPGTGNEQFF
TRBJ2-3 | TRBV12-3/TRBV12-4 | CASSIIAGGLADTQYF
TRBJ2-2 | TRBV6-2/TRBV6-3 | CASSLPSGGSTGELFF
TRBJ2-1 | TRBV5-1 | CASSFSPTLRNEQFF
TRBJ2-3 | TRBV7-9 | CASSLVGRLSTDTQYF
TRBJ2-5 | TRBV6-6 | CASGRYETQYF
TRBJ2-3 | TRBV20-1 | CSARAYLAELTDTQYF
TRBJ2-5 | TRBV6-1 | CASRPVKETQYF
TRBJ2-4 | TRBV12-3/TRBV12-4 | CASIDDRVTKNIQYF
TRBJ2-1 | TRBV2 | CASSPRGRGGNEQFF
TRBJ2-1 | TRBV12-3/TRBV12-4 | CASSKPSGRFDEQFF
TRBJ2-1 | TRBV3-1 | CASSQDTDKEREQFF
TRBJ1-2 | TRBV14 | CASSQVTAGGYTF
TRBJ1-4 | TRBV20-1 | CSARVDRVDEKLFF
TRBJ1-3 | TRBV12-3/TRBV12-4 | CASGTPVGAGNTIYF
TRBJ1-2 | TRBV4-1 | CASSQDTQTRMWGYTF
TRBJ2-1 | TRBV12-3/TRBV12-4 | CASSLSIYNEQFF
TRBJ2-2 | TRBV5-5 | CASWRAQGRNTGELFF
TRBJ1-1 | TRBV19 | CASSILTEAFF
TRBJ2-1 | TRBV11-1 | CASSWTSGRAYNEQFF
TRBJ2-1 | TRBV6-4 | CASSPSGRIHNEQFF
TRBJ2-2 | TRBV24-1 | CATSDLTGKELFF
TRBJ2-3 | TRBV9 | CASNTPGLSTDTQYF
TRBJ2-5 | TRBV28 | CASSSKPRVTSMGTQYF
TRBJ1-5 | TRBV20-1 | CSASKTQGGAFNQPQHF
TRBJ2-1 | TRBV20-1 | CSARDQPPYNEQFF
TRBJ1-1 | TRBV25-1 | CASSEPGIPEAFF
TRBJ2-3 | TRBV27 | CASSERRADTQYF
TRBJ2-7 | TRBV7-8 | CASSRSGGSYEQYF
TRBJ2-1 | TRBV7-8 | CASSLMVLGDEQFF
TRBJ2-4 | TRBV3-1 | CASSFRLAGALAKNIQYF
TRBJ2-5 | TRBV4-2 | CASSQVIGETQYF
TRBJ2-1 | TRBV18 | CASSPVQGATDEQFF
TRBJ2-2 | TRBV7-7 | CASSPEELRTGELFF
TRBJ1-4 | TRBV10-3 | CAISGTGGVATNEKLFF